Following are 10 T cell receptor beta chains from one sample sequenced in a study of cytomegalovirus exposure and HLA in healthy donors. Both 60 Vbeta primers and 13 Jbeta primers went into the PCR. Repertoires were generated with immunoSEQ multiplex PCR, while TCRdb's copy carries only in-frame clones and drops some. Here the sample spans roughly 200,000 clones, around 85% being singletons. The sample comprised PBMCs. The origin of the receptors is a woman in her forties or fifties in good health and CMV-seronegative.

Here the CDR3 DNA reads TGTGCCAGTACCCTCCCCGGCGGGCGCAATCAGCCCCAGCATTTT. Translated, it gives CASTLPGGRNQPQHF. V is TRBV19 and J is TRBJ1-5; no firm D call. Germline lookup yields CDR1 LNHDA and CDR2 SQIVND (reference sequence). CDR3 length: 15 residues. The V and J ends lost 7 bases and 2 bases respectively, with 15 bases between them.

The chain couples TRBV10-1 to TRBJ2-7; tentatively, D is TRBD1 (7 bases). Germline V lookup: CDR1 WNHNN, CDR2 SYGVQD (reference sequence). Trimming removed 2 bases from V and 4 bases from J, with 12 bases in between. The CDR3 runs 14 residues. Written as DNA, the CDR3 is TGCGCCAGCAGTGAGGAGGAGGGGGCTTACGAGCAGTACTTC. Protein product: CASSEEEGAYEQYF.

This chain uses TRBV2 with TRBJ1-5; D uncertain. Deletions cut 6 bases from V and 0 bases from J, with 9 bases between. There are 14 residues in the CDR3. Germline lookup yields CDR1 SNHLY and CDR2 FYNNEI. This chain's CDR3 is CASRRENSNQPQHF. The CDR3 DNA is TGTGCCAGCAGGAGGGAGAATAGCAATCAGCCCCAGCATTTT. Combining the CDR3 with reference TRBV2 and TRBJ1-5 gives the whole variable domain EPEVTQTPSHQVTQMGQEVILRCVPISNHLYFYWYRQILGQKVEFLVSFYNNEISEKSEIFDDQFSVERPDGSNFTLKIRSTKLEDSAMYFCASRRENSNQPQHFGDGTRLSIL.

This clone was counted a single time. J is TRBJ2-7 and V is TRBV9; weak D call: TRBD2 (5 bases). The CDR3 runs 17 residues. Trimming shortened V by 2 bases and J by 2 bases, and 20 bases separated the two germline ends. Germline-derived CDR1 and CDR2 are SGDLS and YYNGEE. CDR3 loop: CASSVSIGEGSPYEQYF. DNA for the CDR3: TGTGCCAGCAGCGTTTCTATAGGCGAGGGCAGTCCCTACGAGCAGTACTTC.

The rearrangement joins TRBV29-1 to TRBJ2-2; D perhaps matches TRBD2 (5 bases). Germline V lookup: CDR1 SQVTM, CDR2 ANQGSEA. CDR3 length: 15 amino acids. With 4 bases removed from V and 2 bases from J, the gap between germline ends came to 14 bases. The CDR3 sequence is CSVVFGEFNTGELFF. The CDR3 nucleotides are TGCAGCGTTGTTTTCGGGGAATTCAACACCGGGGAGCTGTTTTTT.

The chain is built from TRBV5-4 and TRBJ2-1; 8 positions match TRBD1. V shed 4 bases and J 0 bases; nucleotides not matched to a gene: 3. Germline CDR1 is SGHNT and CDR2 is YYREEE (reference sequence). The CDR3 spans 15 residues. Written as DNA, the CDR3 is TGTGCCAGCAGCACAGGGGGGAGCTCCTACAATGAGCAGTTCTTC. Amino acids: CASSTGGSSYNEQFF. Drawing the rest from reference TRBV5-4 and TRBJ2-1, the complete variable domain is ETGVTQSPTHLIKTRGQQVTLRCSSQSGHNTVSWYQQALGQGPQFIFQYYREEENGRGNFPPRFSGLQFPNYSSELNVNALELDDSALYLCASSTGGSSYNEQFFGPGTRLTVL.

This rearrangement joins TRBV27 to TRBJ1-1; the match to TRBD1 covers 7 bases. V was pared by 4 bases and J by 5 bases, with 7 bases of the junction left unmatched. This CDR3 has 14 residues. The germline V gene has CDR1 MNHEY and CDR2 SMNVEV (reference sequence). CDR3 sequence (DNA): TGTGCCAGCAGTTCACCAGGGGGTAGGACTGAAGCTTTCTTT. This gives the protein CASSSPGGRTEAFF.

The genes are TRBV30 and TRBJ1-2, with 7 bases matching TRBD1. The V gene's germline CDR1 is GTSNPN and CDR2 SVGIG (reference sequence). This CDR3 is built from 14 residues. Losses at the gene ends were 0 bases for V and 5 bases for J; bases not matched to a gene: 6. The chain's CDR3 is CAWSVRGQRYGYTF. CDR3 in DNA: TGTGCCTGGAGTGTACGGGGACAGCGTTATGGCTACACCTTC.

The rearrangement joins TRBV30 to TRBJ1-2; 9 bases line up with TRBD1. With 7 bases clipped from V and 8 bases from J, the junction kept 5 bases outside the gene matches. The CDR3 runs 11 residues. Germline V gene data show CDR1 as GTSNPN and CDR2 as SVGIG (reference sequence). The CDR3 reads CALGQGGGYTF. In nucleotides, the CDR3 is TGTGCCTTGGGACAGGGAGGAGGCTACACCTTC.

This chain joins TRBV13 and TRBJ1-2; TRBD1 aligns across 7 bases. CDR1 is PRHDT, CDR2 FYEKMQ, per germline (reference sequence). The CDR3 is 15 amino acids. The J segment lost 4 bases and the V segment lost 2 bases, leaving 7 bases of the junction unmatched. The CDR3 spells CASSLRGRVPYGYTF. In nucleotides, the CDR3 is TGTGCCAGCAGCTTAAGGGGGCGCGTCCCCTATGGCTACACCTTC. The full variable domain, in which reference TRBV13 and TRBJ1-2 provide the parts outside the CDR3, is AAGVIQSPRHLIKEKRETATLKCYPIPRHDTVYWYQQGPGQDPQFLISFYEKMQSDKGSIPDRFSAQQFSDYHSELNMSSLELGDSALYFCASSLRGRVPYGYTFGSGTRLTVV.